The next 32 T cell receptor beta chains were all read from a single sample in a study of cytomegalovirus exposure and HLA in healthy donors. Primers included in the PCR were 60 Vbeta and 13 Jbeta primers. Method: immunoSEQ multiplex PCR; TCRdb's copy keeps in-frame clones and lacks some. The sample lists under 200,000 clones, roughly 76% seen once, with around 13% in the top ten. Sequenced sample: PBMCs. These receptors originate from a woman aged 50 to 65 in good health and CMV-seronegative.

The table lists this clone with a few counts. The chain carries TRBV4-1 and TRBJ1-5; D is ambiguous. This CDR3 region has 13 residues. V shed 1 base and J shed 4 bases, with 5 bases lying between them. CDR1 is MGHRA and CDR2 is YSYEKL in the germline V gene. The CDR3 here is CASSQALNQPQHF. CDR3 sequence (DNA): TGCGCCAGCAGCCAAGCTCTAAATCAGCCCCAGCATTTT.

The genes are TRBV19 and TRBJ2-5; 11 nucleotides agree with TRBD2. The DNA end is a closer match to TRBJ2-7, so the J assignment may be wrong. CDR3 size: 14 residues. Germline lookup yields CDR1 LNHDA and CDR2 SQIVND (reference sequence). CDR3: CASSTSGSVYEQYF. The CDR3 DNA follows: TGTGCCAGTTCAACTAGCGGGAGCGTCTACGAGCAGTACTTC.

This chain uses TRBV10-1 with TRBJ2-1, with D tentatively TRBD2 (6 bases). Germline CDR1 WNHNN, CDR2 SYGVQD (reference sequence). This CDR3 is 15 amino acids long. The V end was cut by 0 bases, the J end by 8 bases, with 14 bases between. The CDR3 coding sequence is TGCGCCAGCAGTGAGTCCATGCGGGGTGTAGATGAGCAGTTCTTC. Translated: CASSESMRGVDEQFF.

The rearrangement links TRBV7-9 to TRBJ1-1; D is unclear. The CDR3 length is 14 residues. Germline V CDR1 and CDR2: SEHNR, FQNEAQ (reference sequence). V was pared by 1 base and J by 0 bases, with 6 bases between. CDR3 coding DNA: TGTGCCAGCAGCTTAGGGCTCATGAACACTGAAGCTTTCTTT. Translated: CASSLGLMNTEAFF.

The rearrangement uses TRBV2 and TRBJ1-2, with a possible D match to TRBD1 (5 bases). The CDR3 extends over 12 amino acids. V gave up 3 bases and J gave up 6 bases, with 8 bases separating them. The V gene's germline CDR1 is SNHLY and CDR2 FYNNEI. CDR3 bases: TGTGCCAGCAGTGACGCGGGACATGGCTACACCTTC. It codes for CASSDAGHGYTF.

The chain links TRBV6-1 to TRBJ1-5; D uncertain. With 6 bases removed from V and 5 bases from J, the gap between germline ends came to 11 bases. Germline CDR1 MNHNS, CDR2 SASEGT. This CDR3 region has 13 residues. The CDR3 bases are TGTGCCAGCAGCGTACCCGGGGATCAGCCCCAGCATTTT. Translating it yields CASSVPGDQPQHF.

The chain joins TRBV9 to TRBJ2-5; a possible D gene is TRBD2 (6 bases). CDR3 length equals 15 residues. V was cut by 0 bases and J by 5 bases, with 14 bases left in between. Germline V gives CDR1 SGDLS, CDR2 YYNGEE. CDR3 sequence: CASSVAGGRRETQYF. CDR3 DNA: TGTGCCAGCAGCGTAGCTGGAGGGAGGCGGGAGACCCAGTACTTC.

Details on this clone: The identical CDR3 is also encoded by other nucleotide sequences in the sample. The chain carries TRBV15 and TRBJ2-1; the match to TRBD2 covers 14 bases. This CDR3 comprises 15 residues. Germline V gene data show CDR1 as LNHNV and CDR2 as YYDKDF (reference sequence). J was trimmed by 7 bases and V by 1 base; bases with no gene match: 0. The CDR3 loop is CATSRGLAGGNEQFF. In DNA form, the CDR3 reads TGTGCCACCAGCAGAGGACTAGCGGGAGGGAATGAGCAGTTCTTC. Full variable domain (missing parts from reference TRBV15 and TRBJ2-1): DAMVIQNPRYQVTQFGKPVTLSCSQTLNHNVMYWYQQKSSQAPKLLFHYYDKDFNNEADTPDNFQSRRPNTSFCFLDIRSPGLGDTAMYLCATSRGLAGGNEQFFGPGTRLTVL.

The chain employs TRBV7-2 and TRBJ1-1, with TRBD1 matching over 8 bases. The CDR3 spans 15 residues. V was clipped by 5 bases and J by 2 bases; unmatched bases: 7. Germline V CDR1 and CDR2: SGHTA, FQGNSA. CDR3 coding DNA: TGTGCCAGCAGCGCCAGGACAGGGTTTAACACTGAAGCTTTCTTT. It is translated as CASSARTGFNTEAFF.

The V call is TRBV5-4, the J call TRBJ2-7; 8 bases fit TRBD1. The germline V gene has CDR1 SGHNT and CDR2 YYREEE (reference sequence). The CDR3 spans 15 residues. Germline trimming cut 4 bases from V and 6 bases from J; bases unmatched to any gene: 12. CDR3 amino acids: CASSPTGTGLGEQYF. The CDR3, as DNA: TGTGCCAGCAGCCCTACCGGGACAGGTTTGGGCGAGCAGTACTTC.

The rearrangement uses TRBV4-2 and TRBJ2-7; D ambiguous. This CDR3 spans 14 amino acids. Between the trimmed V and J ends, which lost 0 bases and 0 bases, there was a span of 6 bases. CDR1 and CDR2 from the germline V gene are LGHNA and YNFKEQ. The CDR3 here is CASSQDLRSYEQYF. CDR3 coding DNA: TGTGCCAGCAGCCAAGATCTCCGCTCCTACGAGCAGTACTTC.

The genes are TRBV5-4 and TRBJ2-3, with D perhaps TRBD1 (6 bases). The V gene lost 0 bases and the J gene lost 5 bases, with 13 bases spanning the gap. This CDR3 region has 15 residues. From germline, CDR1 is SGHNT and CDR2 YYREEE (reference sequence). The DNA for the CDR3 is TGTGCCAGCAGCTTGGGGGGGACAAGGGGAGATACGCAGTATTTT. Protein: CASSLGGTRGDTQYF. Full variable domain (missing parts from reference TRBV5-4 and TRBJ2-3): ETGVTQSPTHLIKTRGQQVTLRCSSQSGHNTVSWYQQALGQGPQFIFQYYREEENGRGNFPPRFSGLQFPNYSSELNVNALELDDSALYLCASSLGGTRGDTQYFGPGTRLTVL.

The J gene is TRBJ2-2, the V gene TRBV2; 10 bases agree with TRBD2. J was trimmed by 6 bases and V by 8 bases; bases with no gene match: 12. Germline V CDR1 and CDR2: SNHLY, FYNNEI. The CDR3 runs 16 residues. This CDR3 is CASEGVLAGAPGELFF. The CDR3 DNA reads as TGTGCCAGCGAAGGGGTTCTAGCGGGAGCGCCCGGGGAGCTGTTTTTT.

This clone was counted between two and nine times. V is TRBV5-4 and J is TRBJ1-1; 7 bases align to TRBD1. V dropped 4 bases and J dropped 0; count of bases not matched to a gene: 6. This CDR3 is 15 amino acids long. CDR1 and CDR2 from the germline V gene are SGHNT and YYREEE (reference sequence). CDR3 loop: CASSRITGVNTEAFF. The CDR3 DNA sequence: TGTGCCAGCAGCCGTATTACAGGGGTGAACACTGAAGCTTTCTTT.

The chain recombines TRBV19 with TRBJ2-7, with 8 nucleotides matching TRBD1. V lost 5 bases and J lost 2; bases outside the gene matches: 5. Germline V gene lookup returns CDR1 LNHDA and CDR2 SQIVND (reference sequence). The CDR3 covers 14 residues. CDR3 coding DNA: TGTGCCAGTAGTGGAGCACAGGGGGCCTACGAGCAGTACTTC. It yields the protein CASSGAQGAYEQYF. The variable domain in full, with the rest retrieved from reference TRBV19 and TRBJ2-7, is DGGITQSPKYLFRKEGQNVTLSCEQNLNHDAMYWYRQDPGQGLRLIYYSQIVNDFQKGDIAEGYSVSREKKESFPLTVTSAQKNPTAFYLCASSGAQGAYEQYFGPGTRLTVT.

V usage is TRBV20-1 and J usage is TRBJ1-1; no reliable D call. Germline V gene data show CDR1 as DFQATT and CDR2 as SNEGSKA (reference sequence). This CDR3 is built from 11 residues. The V end lost 4 bases, the J end lost 1 base, and 4 bases lay between the germline ends. The chain's CDR3 is CSAIQNTEAFF. For the CDR3, the DNA is TGCAGTGCTATCCAGAACACTGAAGCTTTCTTT.

This sequence joins TRBV29-1 and TRBJ1-1; TRBD1 agrees at 8 bases. Germline CDR1 SQVTM, CDR2 ANQGSEA. Losses at the gene ends were 4 bases for V and 5 bases for J; bases not matched to a gene: 3. The CDR3 totals 12 residues. CDR3 sequence: CSVAGGRTEAFF. The CDR3, as DNA: TGCAGCGTTGCAGGGGGCAGGACTGAAGCTTTCTTT.

The J gene is TRBJ2-5, the V gene TRBV4-3; TRBD2 might be the D (6 bases). Germline CDR1 LGHNA, CDR2 YSLEER. This CDR3 is 15 amino acids long. Trimming left V 4 bases short and J 5 bases short, with 17 bases between. CDR3 region: CASSPRLGMMETQYF. CDR3 sequence (DNA): TGCGCCAGCAGCCCACGACTAGGAATGATGGAGACCCAGTACTTC.

This rearrangement joins TRBV5-1 to TRBJ2-7, with a tentative D call TRBD2 (5 bases). Trimming shortened V by 6 bases and J by 0 bases, and 7 bases separated the two germline ends. CDR3 length equals 12 residues. CDR1 and CDR2 from the germline V gene are SGHRS and YFSETQ. The CDR3 DNA sequence: TGCGCCAGCATGGGGAGCTCCTACGAGCAGTACTTC. Its protein product is CASMGSSYEQYF.

The chain uses TRBV7-2 and TRBJ2-3, with D maybe TRBD2 (6 bases). CDR1 is SGHTA, CDR2 FQGNSA, per germline. V lost 2 bases and J 4 bases, leaving 19 bases between the germline ends. This CDR3 spans 17 amino acids. The CDR3 DNA sequence: TGTGCCAGCAGCTTACTGTTGCAGCCACTAGCTCCAGATACGCAGTATTTT. The encoded protein is CASSLLLQPLAPDTQYF.

The rearrangement uses TRBV7-8 and TRBJ1-5; 7 nucleotides line up with TRBD1. The CDR3 has 14 residues. CDR1 SGHVS and CDR2 FQNEAQ come from the germline V gene. Losses at the gene ends were 5 bases for V and 2 bases for J; bases not matched to a gene: 3. CDR3 nucleotide sequence: TGTGCCAGCAGCCCCGGGACAGGCAATCAGCCCCAGCATTTT. Amino acid sequence: CASSPGTGNQPQHF. Together with reference TRBV7-8 and TRBJ1-5, the CDR3 gives the full variable domain: GAGVSQSPRYKVAKRGQDVALRCDPISGHVSLFWYQQALGQGPEFLTYFQNEAQLDKSGLPSDRFFAERPEGSVSTLKIQRTQQEDSAVYLCASSPGTGNQPQHFGDGTRLSIL.

The chain uses TRBV7-2 and TRBJ2-7; TRBD1 is a possible D gene (6 bases). This CDR3 is 14 amino acids long. Germline assignment: CDR1 SGHTA and CDR2 FQGNSA. Trimming pared 5 bases from V and 7 bases from J, leaving 18 bases between. CDR3 coding DNA: TGTGCCAGCAGCCCGGACAGCCGCCGATTGGAGCAGTACTTC. Protein sequence: CASSPDSRRLEQYF.

The chain recombines TRBV6-5 with TRBJ1-5; 7 bases line up with TRBD1. Germline V gene sequence: CDR1 MNHEY, CDR2 SVGAGI. V lost 2 bases to trimming and J lost 7 bases; unmatched junction nucleotides: 5. This CDR3 has 14 amino acids. CDR3 in DNA: TGTGCCAGCAGTTACCAAAGGGGGCGGCAGCCCCAGCATTTT. This codes for CASSYQRGRQPQHF.

This clone occurred a few times. The chain uses TRBV6-5 and TRBJ2-2, with D tentatively TRBD1 (5 bases). The germline V and J ends were trimmed by 4 bases and 1 base, with 7 bases remaining between them. This CDR3 comprises 14 residues. The germline V gene has CDR1 MNHEY and CDR2 SVGAGI. DNA of the CDR3: TGTGCCAGCAGTTTTGGACAGAACACCGGGGAGCTGTTTTTT. Residues: CASSFGQNTGELFF.

V gene TRBV6-1 combines with J gene TRBJ2-7, with TRBD1 identical over 7 bases. CDR1 is MNHNS, CDR2 SASEGT, per germline. With 3 bases clipped from V and 4 bases from J, the junction kept 9 bases outside the gene matches. The CDR3 has 15 amino acids. DNA for the CDR3: TGTGCCAGCAGTGATCCGGGACAGCTAAAATACGAGCAGTACTTC. Translated, it gives CASSDPGQLKYEQYF.

This clone was observed once. The rearrangement joins TRBV18 to TRBJ2-3; the match to TRBD1 covers 7 bases. The J segment lost 3 bases and the V segment lost 6 bases, leaving 12 bases of the junction unmatched. CDR1 is KGHSH, CDR2 LQKENI, per germline. This CDR3 has 16 amino acids. The CDR3 DNA reads TGTGCCAGCTCCCCCCGACAGGGTGAGTTGACAGATACGCAGTATTTT. Amino acid sequence: CASSPRQGELTDTQYF. Looking up the rest from reference TRBV18 and TRBJ2-3 gives the full variable domain: NAGVMQNPRHLVRRRGQEARLRCSPMKGHSHVYWYRQLPEEGLKFMVYLQKENIIDESGMPKERFSAEFPKEGPSILRIQQVVRGDSAAYFCASSPRQGELTDTQYFGPGTRLTVL.

The CDR3 DNA reads as TGTGCCACCAGCAGAAGGGACTCCAGGTGGCAGTTCTTC. Protein product: CATSRRDSRWQFF. V usage is TRBV15 and J usage is TRBJ2-1, with D possibly being TRBD2 (6 bases). Looked up from germline, CDR1 is LNHNV and CDR2 is YYDKDF (reference sequence). Deletions cut 2 bases from V and 12 bases from J, with 14 bases between. This CDR3 comprises 13 residues.

The V call is TRBV5-1, the J call TRBJ2-2; 12 bases align to TRBD2. The V and J ends lost 0 bases and 4 bases, in that order; junction bases with no gene match: 4. Germline V gene lookup returns CDR1 SGHRS and CDR2 YFSETQ. The CDR3 sequence is 17 residues long. CDR3 sequence: CASSLGLAGVGTGELFF. CDR3 DNA sequence: TGCGCCAGCAGCTTGGGACTAGCGGGGGTCGGCACCGGGGAGCTGTTTTTT.

This chain joins TRBV30 and TRBJ2-7; TRBD1 matches 8 bases. J was trimmed by 1 base and V by 8 bases; bases with no gene match: 1. There are 11 residues in the CDR3. Germline V gene lookup returns CDR1 GTSNPN and CDR2 SVGIG (reference sequence). In DNA form, the CDR3 reads TGTGCCGGGACAGGATCCTACGAGCAGTACTTC. Translating it yields CAGTGSYEQYF. The full variable domain, rest sourced from reference TRBV30 and TRBJ2-7, is SQTIHQWPATLVQPVGSPLSLECTVEGTSNPNLYWYRQAAGRGLQLLFYSVGIGQISSEVPQNLSASRPQDRQFILSSKKLLLSDSGFYLCAGTGSYEQYFGPGTRLTVT.

This clone was seen just once. The rearrangement links TRBV28 to TRBJ1-2, with 8 bases lining up with TRBD1. The CDR3 has 12 residues. The germline gives CDR1 MDHEN, CDR2 SYDVKM. Trimming at V came to 6 bases and at J to 4 bases, leaving 1 base not matched to a gene. CDR3 amino acids: CASSDRGYGYTF. CDR3 sequence (DNA): TGTGCCAGCAGCGACAGGGGCTATGGCTACACCTTC.

The V and J genes are TRBV10-3 and TRBJ2-5; 7 bases align to TRBD2. From germline, CDR1 is ENHRY and CDR2 SYGVKD. The CDR3 consists of 13 residues. V shed 11 bases, J shed 5 bases, and the junction held 11 bases outside the gene matches. The CDR3 DNA is TGTGCCTCAAGGGAGGGGCTGGGGGAGACCCAGTACTTC. Translation gives CASREGLGETQYF.

Comment on this clone: The sample contains more than one DNA sequence encoding this CDR3. V gene TRBV27 combines with J gene TRBJ2-7; 8 bases fit TRBD1. Germline CDR1 and CDR2: MNHEY and SMNVEV (reference sequence). CDR3 size: 14 residues. The J segment lost 5 bases and the V segment lost 2 bases, leaving 5 bases of the junction unmatched. This CDR3 is CASSLTDRGHEQYF. CDR3 DNA sequence: TGTGCCAGCAGTTTAACAGACAGGGGACACGAGCAGTACTTC.